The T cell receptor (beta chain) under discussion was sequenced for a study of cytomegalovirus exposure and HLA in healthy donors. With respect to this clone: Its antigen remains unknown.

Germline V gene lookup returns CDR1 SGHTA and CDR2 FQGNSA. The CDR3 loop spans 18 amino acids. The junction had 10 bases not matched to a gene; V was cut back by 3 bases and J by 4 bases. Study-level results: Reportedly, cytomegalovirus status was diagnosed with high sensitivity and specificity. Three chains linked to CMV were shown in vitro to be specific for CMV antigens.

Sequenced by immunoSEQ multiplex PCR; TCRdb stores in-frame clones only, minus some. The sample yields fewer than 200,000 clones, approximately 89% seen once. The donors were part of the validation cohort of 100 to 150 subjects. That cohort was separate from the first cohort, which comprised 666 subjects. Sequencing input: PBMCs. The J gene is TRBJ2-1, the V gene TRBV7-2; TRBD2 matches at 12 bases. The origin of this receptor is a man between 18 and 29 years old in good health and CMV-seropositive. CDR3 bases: TGTGCCAGCAGCTTTGGCGGTTTCCTAGCGGGAGGGTACAATGAGCAGTTCTTC. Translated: CASSFGGFLAGGYNEQFF.